The rows below give T cell receptor beta chains drawn from one sample of a study of blood T cell repertoires in COVID-19. Repertoires were generated with immunoSEQ multiplex PCR, while TCRdb's copy carries only in-frame clones and drops some. The sample has 150,000 to 200,000 clones, around 80% seen once; the top ten hold roughly 2.8%. The sample was peripheral blood. The source is a woman over 75 with active or convalescent COVID-19. CDR3s leave out the opening cysteine and the closing phenylalanine or tryptophan. Each record gives: J gene, V gene, CDR3 protein.

>TRBJ1-2|TRBV6-5
ASRSPAEARYGYT
>TRBJ2-3|TRBV11-2
ASSVGITDTQY
>TRBJ1-2|TRBV28
ASSFGSGGYT
>TRBJ1-3|TRBV29-1
SVGTGPGNTIY
>TRBJ2-5|TRBV23-1
ASSHSRIGQAQETQY
>TRBJ1-2|TRBV28
ASRTRRQGLYGYT
>TRBJ2-5|TRBV30
AWSALGGAETQY
>TRBJ1-6|TRBV7-2
ASSLDGGLVRPLH
>TRBJ1-2|TRBV28
ASSRGQGAGYGYT
>TRBJ2-3|TRBV4-2
ASSQGLAGGLRGTDTQY
>TRBJ1-2|TRBV3-1/TRBV3-2
ASSYYGQSNYGYT
>TRBJ1-1|TRBV19
ASSLGGDTEAF
>TRBJ1-1|TRBV7-2
ASSLDKNTEAF